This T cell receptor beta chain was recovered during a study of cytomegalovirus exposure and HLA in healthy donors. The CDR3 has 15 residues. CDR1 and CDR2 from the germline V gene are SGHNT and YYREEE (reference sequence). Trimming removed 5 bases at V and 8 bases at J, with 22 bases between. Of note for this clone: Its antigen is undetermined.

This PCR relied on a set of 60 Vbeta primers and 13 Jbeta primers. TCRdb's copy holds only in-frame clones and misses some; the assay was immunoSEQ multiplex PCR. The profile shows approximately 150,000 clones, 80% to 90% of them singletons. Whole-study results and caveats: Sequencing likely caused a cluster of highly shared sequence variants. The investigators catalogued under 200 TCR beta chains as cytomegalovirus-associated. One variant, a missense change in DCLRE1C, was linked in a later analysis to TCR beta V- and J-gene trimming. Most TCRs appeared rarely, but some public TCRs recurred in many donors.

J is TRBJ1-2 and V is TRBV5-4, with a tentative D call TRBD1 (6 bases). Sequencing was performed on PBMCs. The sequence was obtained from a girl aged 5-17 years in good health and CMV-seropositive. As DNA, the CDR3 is TGTGCCAGCAGGGACACGCTGGGGGCTCTGGGCGGCTACACCTTC. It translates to CASRDTLGALGGYTF.